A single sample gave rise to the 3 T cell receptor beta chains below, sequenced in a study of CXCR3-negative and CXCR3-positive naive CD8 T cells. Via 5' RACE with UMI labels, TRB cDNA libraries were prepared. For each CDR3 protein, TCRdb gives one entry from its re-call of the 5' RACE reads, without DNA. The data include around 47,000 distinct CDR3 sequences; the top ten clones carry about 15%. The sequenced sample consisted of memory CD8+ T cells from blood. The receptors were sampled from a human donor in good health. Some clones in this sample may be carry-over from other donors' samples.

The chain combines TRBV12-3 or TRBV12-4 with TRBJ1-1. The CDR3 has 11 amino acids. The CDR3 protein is CASRTDTEAFF.

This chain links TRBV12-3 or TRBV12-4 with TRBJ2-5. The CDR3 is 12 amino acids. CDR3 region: CASRLHRETQYF.

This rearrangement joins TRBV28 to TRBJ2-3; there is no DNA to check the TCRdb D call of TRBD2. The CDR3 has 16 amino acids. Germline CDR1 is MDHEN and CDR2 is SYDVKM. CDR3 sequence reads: CASSLVASGVTDTQYF.